This T cell receptor beta chain was observed in a study of vaccination effects on CD4 cells after COVID-19. Across the whole study: The participants, recipients of two vaccine doses, got either BNT162b2 or mRNA-1273. Whole-study results and caveats: The study, lacking early post-infection timepoints, had few convalescent patients.

The data were produced by immunoSEQ multiplex PCR, yet TCRdb's version contains in-frame clones alone and is incomplete. This sample has 45,000 or so clones, with 74% found just once. This CDR3 comprises 13 residues. V was shortened by 2 bases and J by 12 bases, with 14 bases between the two germline ends. Germline CDR1 and CDR2: SGHNT and YENEEA. This clone has more than one count but fewer than ten. Antigen unknown. Having been cultured for roughly 9 days, the cells underwent CD4+ T cell isolation. The chain carries TRBV11-3 and TRBJ1-5, with no clear D. This clonotype was sampled from a human donor who had a prior SARS-CoV-2 infection. The sequences come from CD4+ T cells from PBMCs cultured without peptide, collected before COVID-19 vaccination. CDR3 DNA sequence: TGTGCCAGCAGCTTACCCTCTTATATCCTCCAGCATTTT. Protein product: CASSLPSYILQHF.